These 26 T cell receptor beta chains were sequenced from one sample in a study of blood T cells in healthy people across ages. A second PCR of roughly 7 to 11 cycles used a sample-barcoded 5' primer and a J-beta primer mix. TCRdb itself ran the 5' RACE reads through MiXCR, one entry per CDR3 protein. The sample has roughly 800,000 distinct CDR3 sequences; 58% are singletons. What was sequenced was blood. All receptors derive from a man aged 30 to 39 in good health.

This clonotype was observed a handful of times. This chain connects TRBV5-1 to TRBJ2-1; D perhaps matches TRBD2 (6 bases). Trimming took off 3 bases at V and 0 bases at J, with 19 bases between the two ends. CDR1 and CDR2 (germline): SGHRS, YFSETQ. The CDR3 spans 18 residues. For the CDR3, the DNA is TGCGCCAGCAGCTCGGGACTCCAACGAATGAGCTCCTACAATGAGCAGTTCTTC. Protein: CASSSGLQRMSSYNEQFF. Based on the CDR3 plus reference TRBV5-1 and TRBJ2-1, the full variable domain is KAGVTQTPRYLIKTRGQQVTLSCSPISGHRSVSWYQQTPGQGLQFLFEYFSETQRNKGNFPGRFSGRQFSNSRSEMNVSTLELGDSALYLCASSSGLQRMSSYNEQFFGPGTRLTVL.

V gene TRBV2 combines with J gene TRBJ2-7, with no clear D. CDR1 and CDR2 from the germline V gene are SNHLY and FYNNEI. The length of the CDR3 is 16 residues. The V end lost 8 bases, the J end lost 1 base, and 21 bases lay between the germline ends. The CDR3 region is CASGQDGPVTSYEQYF. In DNA form, the CDR3 reads TGTGCCAGCGGGCAGGATGGGCCCGTCACGTCCTACGAGCAGTACTTC.

V usage is TRBV12-3 or TRBV12-4 and J usage is TRBJ2-1; D is uncertain. The better agreement between TRBJ2-7 and the DNA end casts doubt on the J call. The CDR3 is made up of 16 amino acids. The CDR3 region is CASSLRWGPPRNEQYF. The CDR3 DNA reads TGTGCCAGCAGTTTAAGATGGGGTCCCCCCCGCAATGAGCAGTACTTC.

The chain carries TRBV28 and TRBJ2-1, with 13 bases that match TRBD2. The CDR3 totals 14 residues. CDR1 is MDHEN and CDR2 is SYDVKM in the germline V gene. V was pared by 4 bases and J by 12 bases, with 6 bases of the junction left unmatched. As DNA, the CDR3 is TGTGCCAGCAGTTCACCGGGACTAGCGGGGCCGCAGTTCTTC. It specifies CASSSPGLAGPQFF.

This clonotype was picked up a small number of times. The chain employs TRBV5-1 and TRBJ2-5, with D possibly being TRBD2 (7 bases). The CDR3 is 15 residues long. V lost 4 bases to trimming and J lost 5 bases, with 18 bases between them. Germline V CDR1 and CDR2: SGHRS, YFSETQ. In DNA form, the CDR3 reads TGCGCCAGCAGCGCCTCCGGGGGGCCCGAGGAGACCCAGTACTTC. This codes for CASSASGGPEETQYF.

The chain employs TRBV5-1 and TRBJ2-7, with D perhaps given as TRBD1 or TRBD2 (6 bases each). Trimming took off 4 bases at V and 5 bases at J, with 16 bases between the two ends. CDR1 SGHRS and CDR2 YFSETQ come from the germline V gene. The CDR3 covers 14 residues. The CDR3 loop reads CASSPGGTLHEQYF. The CDR3 DNA reads TGCGCCAGCAGCCCGGGCGGGACACTCCACGAGCAGTACTTC.

The chain couples TRBV12-3 or TRBV12-4 to TRBJ2-1; tentatively, D is TRBD1 (6 bases). V lost 4 bases and J lost 9, with 13 bases in between. This CDR3 region has 13 residues. The CDR3 region is CASSSGTRGEQFF. DNA of the CDR3: TGTGCCAGCAGTTCCGGGACAAGGGGTGAGCAGTTCTTC.

This chain uses TRBV6-5 with TRBJ1-1; 8 bases agree with TRBD1. V lost 7 bases and J lost 7; bases outside the gene matches: 5. Per the germline V gene, CDR1 is MNHEY and CDR2 is SVGAGI. CDR3 length: 12 amino acids. The CDR3 DNA reads as TGTGCCAGCAACCCCGGGACAGGTGAAGCTTTCTTT. Translation gives CASNPGTGEAFF.

The J gene is TRBJ2-1, the V gene TRBV30, with D possibly called TRBD1 or TRBD2 (5 bases each). The germline gives CDR1 GTSNPN, CDR2 SVGIG (reference sequence). V was pared by 8 bases and J by 6 bases, with 14 bases between. The CDR3 length is 12 residues. The CDR3 region is CAGDLGTNEQFF. The CDR3 nucleotides are TGTGCCGGGGACCTAGGAACCAATGAGCAGTTCTTC.

Points on this clonotype: Germline is not matched at one junction end, which may reflect a read error. This sequence joins TRBV5-1 and TRBJ2-3, with D possibly TRBD2 on 6 matching bases. The germline V gene has CDR1 SGHRS and CDR2 YFSETQ. There are 14 residues in the CDR3. DNA for the CDR3: TGTGCCAGCAGCTTAGCTAGCGGCACAGATACGCAGTATTTT. Amino acid sequence: CASSLASGTDTQYF.

The J gene is TRBJ2-1, the V gene TRBV6-5; D is uncertain. The V end was cut by 5 bases, the J end by 1 base, with 12 bases between. In germline, CDR1 is MNHEY, CDR2 SVGAGI. This CDR3 spans 15 amino acids. CDR3 nucleotides: TGTGCCAGCAGTCCAGGTGTGTTATCCTACAATGAGCAGTTCTTC. Its protein product is CASSPGVLSYNEQFF.

The rearrangement links TRBV29-1 to TRBJ2-5; 11 nucleotides agree with TRBD1. The ends lost 8 bases at V and 4 bases at J; junction bases unmatched: 9. The CDR3 has 14 amino acids. Germline assignment: CDR1 SQVTM and CDR2 ANQGSEA. The CDR3, as DNA: TGCAGCCTCGGGGACAGGGGGAGTGGAGAGACCCAGTACTTC. As protein: CSLGDRGSGETQYF.

The rearrangement joins TRBV20-1 to TRBJ2-4, with unresolved D. The J call may be mistaken, given a closer DNA end match to TRBJ2-5. CDR1 is DFQATT, CDR2 SNEGSKA, per germline (reference sequence). This CDR3 contains 16 residues. The CDR3 DNA reads TGCAGTGCTAGGCTGTTTAACTTCGGCGTTAGGGAGACCCAGTACTTC. Translated: CSARLFNFGVRETQYF.

In DNA form, the CDR3 reads TGCAGTGCTAGAGTTTTACAGGGGAATCAGCCCCAGCATTTT. This translates into CSARVLQGNQPQHF. This rearrangement joins TRBV20-1 to TRBJ1-5, with 7 bases that match TRBD1. CDR1 and CDR2 (germline): DFQATT, SNEGSKA (reference sequence). V shed 1 base, J shed 4 bases, and the junction held 4 bases outside the gene matches. This CDR3 is built from 14 residues.

The chain carries TRBV7-9 and TRBJ2-6, with TRBD1 matching over 7 bases. V lost 7 bases to trimming and J lost 0 bases; unmatched junction nucleotides: 12. The CDR3 has 18 amino acids. CDR1 is SEHNR, CDR2 FQNEAQ, per germline (reference sequence). The CDR3 loop is CASNPNPGQLSGANVLTF. The CDR3 DNA is TGTGCCAGCAACCCTAATCCGGGACAGCTCTCTGGGGCCAACGTCCTGACTTTC.

The rearrangement uses TRBV7-9 and TRBJ2-5; the D gene is possibly TRBD2 (6 bases). The CDR3 has 14 residues. Per the germline V gene, CDR1 is SEHNR and CDR2 is FQNEAQ (reference sequence). V gave up 5 bases and J gave up 5 bases, with 15 bases separating them. CDR3 sequence (DNA): TGTGCCAGCAGCCGAATATCTAGCGCGGAGACCCAGTACTTC. Translated: CASSRISSAETQYF.

The chain has TRBV6-1 and TRBJ1-2; 7 bases map to TRBD1. CDR1 is MNHNS and CDR2 is SASEGT in the germline V gene. CDR3 length equals 18 residues. V lost 6 bases to trimming and J lost 2 bases; unmatched junction nucleotides: 18. CDR3 in amino acids: CASRGPIPGQRGNYGYTF. The CDR3 DNA reads TGTGCCAGCAGAGGCCCTATTCCGGGACAGCGGGGGAACTATGGCTACACCTTC.

In this sample, this clonotype turned up a few times. V is TRBV29-1 and J is TRBJ2-7; weak D call: TRBD1 (6 bases). The germline V gene encodes CDR1 SQVTM and CDR2 ANQGSEA. The ends were cut back, 4 bases at V and 6 bases at J, with 16 bases in the middle. The CDR3 consists of 13 residues. The CDR3 coding sequence is TGCAGCGTTGCCCGAGTTGTCAGGGGCGAGCAGTACTTC. Translation: CSVARVVRGEQYF.

The chain recombines TRBV20-1 with TRBJ2-7; D unresolved. V was cut by 6 bases and J by 3 bases, with 18 bases left in between. From germline, CDR1 is DFQATT and CDR2 SNEGSKA (reference sequence). This CDR3 spans 14 amino acids. The CDR3 loop reads CSAPAMGLNYEQYF. The CDR3 coding sequence is TGCAGTGCCCCGGCGATGGGCCTAAACTACGAGCAGTACTTC.

This clonotype has more than one count but fewer than ten. J is TRBJ2-7 and V is TRBV18; D gene unclear. CDR3 size: 13 residues. Germline loops: CDR1 KGHSH, CDR2 LQKENI. V was trimmed by 3 bases and J by 4 bases, leaving 10 bases between them. CDR3 in amino acids: CASSPDPRYEQYF. The CDR3 DNA reads TGTGCCAGCTCACCGGACCCCAGGTACGAGCAGTACTTC.

The gene calls are TRBV4-2 and TRBJ2-1; 7 bases are shared with TRBD2. Germline V gene data show CDR1 as LGHNA and CDR2 as YNFKEQ. V was pared by 0 bases and J by 14 bases, with 16 bases of the junction left unmatched. The CDR3 totals 16 residues. CDR3 protein: CASSQDYAGVLPGEFF. The CDR3 nucleotides read TGTGCCAGCAGCCAAGATTACGCGGGAGTTCTTCCTGGGGAGTTCTTC.

CDR3 protein: CASSQSGDKPYNEQFF. CDR3 sequence (DNA): TGTGCCAGCAGCCAATCCGGGGACAAACCATACAATGAGCAGTTCTTC. The V call is TRBV3-1, the J call TRBJ2-1, with D maybe TRBD1 (6 bases). Germline V gives CDR1 LGHDT, CDR2 YNNKEL (reference sequence). V gave up 2 bases and J gave up 4 bases, with 15 bases separating them. The CDR3 has 16 residues.

The chain couples TRBV7-3 to TRBJ2-1, with 8 bases that match TRBD2. The length of the CDR3 is 16 residues. With V trimmed by 11 bases and J by 3 bases, 15 bases remained unmatched. Germline V lookup: CDR1 SGHTA, CDR2 FQGTGA. The CDR3, as DNA: TGTGCCTGCCCTGGGGGGGCGGGAGGACTCTACAATGAGCAGTTCTTC. This codes for CACPGGAGGLYNEQFF.

The rearrangement links TRBV30 to TRBJ2-7; no definite D call. V was clipped by 0 bases and J by 4 bases, with 7 bases between them. This CDR3 has 12 amino acids. CDR1 and CDR2 (germline): GTSNPN, SVGIG (reference sequence). DNA of the CDR3: TGTGCCTGGAGTGTGATGGCTTACGAGCAGTACTTC. This gives the protein CAWSVMAYEQYF. The entire variable domain, with the rest obtained from reference TRBV30 and TRBJ2-7, is as follows: SQTIHQWPATLVQPVGSPLSLECTVEGTSNPNLYWYRQAAGRGLQLLFYSVGIGQISSEVPQNLSASRPQDRQFILSSKKLLLSDSGFYLCAWSVMAYEQYFGPGTRLTVT.

The V and J genes are TRBV4-3 and TRBJ2-3; 10 bases agree with TRBD2. This CDR3 spans 18 amino acids. Germline CDR1 and CDR2: LGHNA and YSLEER. V gave up 0 bases and J gave up 0 bases; unmatched junction bases: 6. The CDR3 loop reads CASSQDPSGSRSTDTQYF. CDR3 bases: TGCGCCAGCAGCCAAGATCCTAGCGGGAGTCGAAGCACAGATACGCAGTATTTT.

V gene TRBV7-2 combines with J gene TRBJ2-3; D is unclear. Trimming removed 5 bases from V and 8 bases from J, with 11 bases in between. The CDR3 loop spans 12 amino acids. Germline assignment: CDR1 SGHTA and CDR2 FQGNSA. CDR3 loop: CASSPALGTQYF. Written as DNA, the CDR3 is TGTGCCAGCAGCCCAGCTTTAGGTACGCAGTATTTT. The full variable domain, its missing parts supplied by reference TRBV7-2 and TRBJ2-3, is GAGVSQSPSNKVTEKGKDVELRCDPISGHTALYWYRQSLGQGLEFLIYFQGNSAPDKSGLPSDRFSAERTGGSVSTLTIQRTQQEDSAVYLCASSPALGTQYFGPGTRLTVL.